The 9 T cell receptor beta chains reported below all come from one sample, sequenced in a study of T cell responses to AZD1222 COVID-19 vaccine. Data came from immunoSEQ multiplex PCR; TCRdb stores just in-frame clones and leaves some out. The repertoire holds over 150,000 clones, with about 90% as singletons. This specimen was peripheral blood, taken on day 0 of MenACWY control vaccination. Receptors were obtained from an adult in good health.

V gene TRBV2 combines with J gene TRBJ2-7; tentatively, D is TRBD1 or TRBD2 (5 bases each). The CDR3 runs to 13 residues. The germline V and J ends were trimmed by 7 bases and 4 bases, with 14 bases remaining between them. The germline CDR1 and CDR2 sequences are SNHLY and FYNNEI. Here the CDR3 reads CASNRDLGYEQYF. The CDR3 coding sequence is TGTGCCAGCAACCGGGACCTGGGGTACGAGCAGTACTTC. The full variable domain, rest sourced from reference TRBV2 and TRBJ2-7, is EPEVTQTPSHQVTQMGQEVILRCVPISNHLYFYWYRQILGQKVEFLVSFYNNEISEKSEIFDDQFSVERPDGSNFTLKIRSTKLEDSAMYFCASNRDLGYEQYFGPGTRLTVT.

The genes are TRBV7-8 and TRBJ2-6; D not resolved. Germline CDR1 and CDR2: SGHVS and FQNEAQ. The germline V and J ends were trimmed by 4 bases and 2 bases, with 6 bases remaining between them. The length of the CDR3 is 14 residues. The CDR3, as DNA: TGTGCCAGCAGCTCCGCAGCTGGGGCCAACGTCCTGACTTTC. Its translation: CASSSAAGANVLTF.

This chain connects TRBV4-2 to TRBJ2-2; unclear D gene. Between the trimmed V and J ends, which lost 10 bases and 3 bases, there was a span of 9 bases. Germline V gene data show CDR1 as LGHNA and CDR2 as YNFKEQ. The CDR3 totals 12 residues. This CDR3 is CATRKDTGELFF. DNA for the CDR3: TGTGCCACCCGGAAGGACACCGGGGAGCTGTTTTTT.

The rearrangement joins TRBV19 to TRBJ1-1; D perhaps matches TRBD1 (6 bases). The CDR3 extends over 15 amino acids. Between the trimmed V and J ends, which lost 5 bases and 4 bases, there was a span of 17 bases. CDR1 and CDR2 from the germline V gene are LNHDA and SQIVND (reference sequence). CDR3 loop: CASSPRAGVGTEAFF. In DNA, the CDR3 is TGTGCCAGTAGTCCCCGGGCAGGGGTCGGCACTGAAGCTTTCTTT.

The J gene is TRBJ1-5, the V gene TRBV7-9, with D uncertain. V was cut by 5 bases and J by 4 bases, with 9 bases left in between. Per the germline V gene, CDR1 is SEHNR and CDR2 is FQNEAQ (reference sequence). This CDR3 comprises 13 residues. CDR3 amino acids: CASSLFENQPQHF. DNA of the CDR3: TGTGCCAGCAGCCTATTCGAGAATCAGCCCCAGCATTTT.

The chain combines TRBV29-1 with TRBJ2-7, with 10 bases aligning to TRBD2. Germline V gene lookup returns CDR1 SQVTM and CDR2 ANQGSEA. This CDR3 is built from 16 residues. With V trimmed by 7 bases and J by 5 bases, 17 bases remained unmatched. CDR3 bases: TGCAGCGCCCAACGAGGGGTAGCGGGAGGAGGGGACGAGCAGTACTTC. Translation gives CSAQRGVAGGGDEQYF.

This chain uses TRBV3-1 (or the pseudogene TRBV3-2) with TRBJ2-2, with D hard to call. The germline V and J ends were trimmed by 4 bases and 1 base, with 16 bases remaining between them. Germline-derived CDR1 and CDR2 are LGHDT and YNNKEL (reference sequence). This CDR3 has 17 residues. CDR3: CASSLRTPSRNTGELFF. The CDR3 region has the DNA TGTGCCAGCAGCCTGCGAACCCCTTCAAGGAACACCGGGGAGCTGTTTTTT.

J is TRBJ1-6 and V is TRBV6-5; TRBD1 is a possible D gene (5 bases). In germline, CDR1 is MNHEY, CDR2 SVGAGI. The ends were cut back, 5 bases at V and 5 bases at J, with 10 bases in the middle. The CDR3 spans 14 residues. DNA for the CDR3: TGTGCCAGCAGTCTTGACAGTGATAATTCACCCCTCCACTTT. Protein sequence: CASSLDSDNSPLHF.

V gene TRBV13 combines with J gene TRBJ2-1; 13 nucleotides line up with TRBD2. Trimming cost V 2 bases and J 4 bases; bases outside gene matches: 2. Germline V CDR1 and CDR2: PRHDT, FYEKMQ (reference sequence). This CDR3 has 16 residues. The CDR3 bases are TGTGCCAGCAGCTTAAAACTAGCGGGAGGGTACAATGAGCAGTTCTTC. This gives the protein CASSLKLAGGYNEQFF.